These 30 T cell receptor beta chains were sequenced from one sample in a study of blood T cell repertoires in COVID-19. The data were produced by immunoSEQ multiplex PCR, yet TCRdb's version contains in-frame clones alone and is incomplete. The data contain some 97,000 clones, almost 80% of them singletons. Sequenced: peripheral blood. The source of these receptors is a man between 65 and 80 years old with active or convalescent COVID-19.

V usage is TRBV3-1 (or the pseudogene TRBV3-2) and J usage is TRBJ1-1, with 7 nucleotides matching TRBD1. Germline loops: CDR1 LGHDT, CDR2 YNNKEL (reference sequence). The CDR3 is made up of 13 amino acids. After removal of 4 bases from V and 7 bases from J, the junction contained 6 bases not matched to a gene. The CDR3 is CASSPRDSYEAFF. For the CDR3, the DNA is TGTGCCAGCAGCCCCCGGGACAGCTATGAAGCTTTCTTT.

The chain has TRBV30 and TRBJ2-1, with TRBD2 as a possible D gene (6 bases). V was trimmed by 0 bases and J by 4 bases, leaving 10 bases between them. Looked up from germline, CDR1 is GTSNPN and CDR2 is SVGIG (reference sequence). The CDR3 totals 14 residues. Written as DNA, the CDR3 is TGTGCCTGGAGTGTAAGAGGAGGGTACAATGAGCAGTTCTTC. It encodes CAWSVRGGYNEQFF. The variable domain in full, completed from reference TRBV30 and TRBJ2-1, reads SQTIHQWPATLVQPVGSPLSLECTVEGTSNPNLYWYRQAAGRGLQLLFYSVGIGQISSEVPQNLSASRPQDRQFILSSKKLLLSDSGFYLCAWSVRGGYNEQFFGPGTRLTVL.

V usage is TRBV28 and J usage is TRBJ2-3; D not resolved. The germline V gene has CDR1 MDHEN and CDR2 SYDVKM. Trimming cost V 1 base and J 0 bases, with 8 bases left between them. The CDR3 has 15 amino acids. This CDR3 reads CASSLSRWSTDTQYF. CDR3 in DNA: TGTGCCAGCAGTTTATCCCGGTGGAGCACAGATACGCAGTATTTT.

This clone was seen ten or more times. The rearrangement uses TRBV7-2 and TRBJ1-2; 7 nucleotides match TRBD1. V dropped 5 bases and J dropped 3; count of bases not matched to a gene: 9. The CDR3 length is 15 residues. Germline assignment: CDR1 SGHTA and CDR2 FQGNSA. The CDR3 DNA sequence: TGTGCCAGCAGCCCAGAGACAGGGCCTTACTATGGCTACACCTTC. It specifies CASSPETGPYYGYTF.

The rearrangement uses TRBV28 and TRBJ2-1; TRBD1 agrees at 8 bases. This CDR3 region has 16 residues. Germline trimming cut 0 bases from V and 6 bases from J; bases unmatched to any gene: 7. Germline V CDR1 and CDR2: MDHEN, SYDVKM. The chain's CDR3 is CASSLWGTGASNEQFF. For the CDR3, the DNA is TGTGCCAGCAGTTTATGGGGGACAGGAGCGTCCAATGAGCAGTTCTTC.

This clone appeared a few times. The chain employs TRBV19 and TRBJ2-5, with 8 bases lining up with TRBD1. Germline-derived CDR1 and CDR2 are LNHDA and SQIVND (reference sequence). The trim removed 5 bases at V and 6 bases at J, leaving 8 bases unmatched. The CDR3 sequence is 14 residues long. The CDR3 is CASSATGDVKTQYF. The CDR3, as DNA: TGTGCCAGTAGTGCGACAGGGGACGTTAAGACCCAGTACTTC.

This clone appeared a single time. This chain uses TRBV2 with TRBJ2-3, with D perhaps matching TRBD2 (6 bases). The CDR3 runs 18 residues. Germline assignment: CDR1 SNHLY and CDR2 FYNNEI. V was shortened by 5 bases and J by 3 bases, with 24 bases between the two germline ends. Written as DNA, the CDR3 is TGTGCCAGCAGTCCCAGTAAACTAGCCGCCCTTGGAACAGATACGCAGTATTTT. Translating it yields CASSPSKLAALGTDTQYF.

The sample holds a few counts of this clone. The chain employs TRBV27 and TRBJ1-5; D remains ambiguous. Looked up from germline, CDR1 is MNHEY and CDR2 is SMNVEV (reference sequence). CDR3 size: 12 residues. Deletions cut 4 bases from V and 3 bases from J, with 4 bases between. The CDR3 here is CASSSNNQPQHF. The CDR3 DNA reads as TGTGCCAGCAGTTCCAACAATCAGCCCCAGCATTTT.

J is TRBJ2-7 and V is TRBV4-1; 10 bases are shared with TRBD2. CDR1 MGHRA and CDR2 YSYEKL come from the germline V gene. Trimming removed 1 base from V and 4 bases from J; junction bases left unmatched: 7. The CDR3 extends over 16 amino acids. CDR3 residues: CASSQVPLAGAYEQYF. For the CDR3, the DNA is TGCGCCAGCAGCCAAGTCCCTCTAGCGGGAGCATACGAGCAGTACTTC.

The V gene is TRBV4-1, the J gene TRBJ2-3, with D possibly matching TRBD1 (6 bases). Germline V CDR1 and CDR2: MGHRA, YSYEKL. With 4 bases removed from V and 4 bases from J, the gap between germline ends came to 18 bases. There are 16 residues in the CDR3. For the CDR3, the DNA is TGCGCCAGCAGCCCCTTGGGGGCACTCGCCGCAGATACGCAGTATTTT. It encodes CASSPLGALAADTQYF.

The rearrangement links TRBV24-1 to TRBJ2-5; 8 nucleotides match TRBD1. Germline CDR1 and CDR2: KGHDR and SFDVKD. V lost 3 bases to trimming and J lost 1 base; unmatched junction nucleotides: 3. This CDR3 is 15 amino acids long. CDR3 bases: TGTGCCACCAGTGATGGACAGGGAATCCAAGAGACCCAGTACTTC. Its protein is CATSDGQGIQETQYF.

The rearrangement links TRBV14 to TRBJ2-1, with D possibly TRBD1 on 5 matching bases. Germline values: CDR1 SGHDN, CDR2 FVKESK. This CDR3 is built from 13 residues. Trimming shortened V by 4 bases and J by 7 bases, and 11 bases separated the two germline ends. The CDR3 sequence is CASSLRQTNEQFF. DNA for the CDR3: TGTGCCAGCAGCCTCCGACAGACAAATGAGCAGTTCTTC.

This CDR3 reads CASSVVSHWRGEMANEKLFF. Written as DNA, the CDR3 is TGTGCCAGCAGCGTAGTTTCCCATTGGCGGGGAGAGATGGCTAATGAAAAACTGTTTTTT. The chain employs TRBV9 and TRBJ1-4; D is unclear. The CDR3 is made up of 20 amino acids. CDR1 is SGDLS and CDR2 is YYNGEE in the germline V gene. The V end was cut by 0 bases, the J end by 3 bases, with 24 bases between.

This clone showed up just once. The chain uses TRBV19 and TRBJ2-3; maybe TRBD2 (5 bases). This CDR3 spans 14 amino acids. CDR1 and CDR2 (germline): LNHDA, SQIVND (reference sequence). DNA of the CDR3: TGTGCAACCCAGCGGAGCTTGTCCACAGATACGCAGTATTTT. Translated: CATQRSLSTDTQYF.

The chain joins TRBV6-5 to TRBJ1-5, with D possibly being TRBD1 (5 bases). V lost 8 bases to trimming and J lost 2 bases, with 10 bases between them. Per germline, CDR1 MNHEY and CDR2 SVGAGI. This CDR3 has 13 amino acids. Here the CDR3 DNA reads TGTGCCAGCTCGCGGGGGGGCAATCAGCCCCAGCATTTT. Encoded protein: CASSRGGNQPQHF.

The V call is TRBV4-1, the J call TRBJ2-3; 7 bases align to TRBD2. Germline V gene data show CDR1 as MGHRA and CDR2 as YSYEKL. V shed 1 base, J shed 1 base, and the junction held 11 bases outside the gene matches. The CDR3 runs 18 residues. The CDR3 sequence: CASSQAERASGRTDTQYF. In DNA, the CDR3 is TGCGCCAGCAGCCAAGCGGAACGGGCTAGCGGCCGCACAGATACGCAGTATTTT.

This clone was detected only a few times. The genes are TRBV7-2 and TRBJ1-1; D remains ambiguous. This CDR3 has 14 residues. The germline V gene encodes CDR1 SGHTA and CDR2 FQGNSA. V lost 2 bases to trimming and J lost 4 bases, with 11 bases between them. The CDR3: CASSLNWGGTEAFF. CDR3 bases: TGTGCCAGCAGCTTAAACTGGGGAGGCACTGAAGCTTTCTTT. The complete variable domain, with remaining parts taken from reference TRBV7-2 and TRBJ1-1, reads GAGVSQSPSNKVTEKGKDVELRCDPISGHTALYWYRQSLGQGLEFLIYFQGNSAPDKSGLPSDRFSAERTGGSVSTLTIQRTQQEDSAVYLCASSLNWGGTEAFFGQGTRLTVV.

This clone was found once. The chain recombines TRBV4-2 with TRBJ1-1; no firm D call. CDR3 length: 15 residues. Trimming shortened V by 1 base and J by 6 bases, and 15 bases separated the two germline ends. Germline V CDR1 and CDR2: LGHNA, YNFKEQ. The CDR3 spells CASSQGFGLHPEAFF. The CDR3 nucleotides are TGTGCCAGCAGCCAAGGGTTTGGGCTACACCCTGAAGCTTTCTTT.

The chain combines TRBV5-1 with TRBJ1-6, with TRBD1 identical over 7 bases. Unmatched junction bases numbered 3, after V lost 4 bases and J lost 5 bases. There are 14 residues in the CDR3. Germline V gene sequence: CDR1 SGHRS, CDR2 YFSETQ. CDR3 region: CASSPGQNNSPLHF. CDR3 sequence (DNA): TGCGCCAGCAGCCCGGGACAGAATAATTCACCCCTCCACTTT.

V usage is TRBV3-1 (or the pseudogene TRBV3-2) and J usage is TRBJ2-6; TRBD2 aligns across 7 bases. After removal of 7 bases from V and 3 bases from J, the junction contained 6 bases not matched to a gene. The germline V gene has CDR1 LGHDT and CDR2 YNNKEL (reference sequence). The CDR3 spans 15 residues. CDR3 nucleotides: TGTGCCAGCAACTACCGGGGGGATGGGGCCAACGTCCTGACTTTC. Protein product: CASNYRGDGANVLTF.

The chain is built from TRBV11-2 and TRBJ1-3; the match to TRBD1 covers 7 bases. Germline V CDR1 and CDR2: SGHAT, FQNNGV. The CDR3 loop spans 14 amino acids. V was clipped by 10 bases and J by 1 base; unmatched bases: 7. The CDR3 region has the DNA TGTGCCATCGACAGGGACGGGTCTGGAAACACCATATATTTT. Amino acids: CAIDRDGSGNTIYF.

The chain employs TRBV5-6 and TRBJ2-1; tentative D call: TRBD1 (6 bases). This CDR3 comprises 17 residues. CDR1 is SGHDT and CDR2 is YYEEEE in the germline V gene. Between the trimmed V and J ends, which lost 0 bases and 5 bases, there was a span of 18 bases. The CDR3 sequence: CASSLGPTGNRNNEQFF. CDR3 coding DNA: TGTGCCAGCAGCTTGGGACCTACAGGGAATAGAAACAATGAGCAGTTCTTC.

The chain couples TRBV15 to TRBJ1-4, with a possible D match to TRBD1 (6 bases). V lost 1 base, J lost 0 bases, and 9 bases lay in between. Germline V lookup: CDR1 LNHNV, CDR2 YYDKDF (reference sequence). The CDR3 contains 16 residues. The CDR3 reads CATSRGGGPTNEKLFF. DNA for the CDR3: TGTGCCACCAGCAGAGGGGGGGGCCCAACTAATGAAAAACTGTTTTTT.

The chain links TRBV5-5 to TRBJ2-3; 10 bases agree with TRBD2. Germline V gene lookup returns CDR1 SGHKS and CDR2 YYEKEE (reference sequence). The length of the CDR3 is 16 residues. V gave up 4 bases and J gave up 6 bases; unmatched junction bases: 11. DNA for the CDR3: TGTGCCAGCAGCCCCCAGAAGCGGGGGGGCCTTGATACGCAGTATTTT. Translating it yields CASSPQKRGGLDTQYF.

The V gene is TRBV18, the J gene TRBJ2-5, with 7 nucleotides matching TRBD2. After removal of 6 bases from V and 5 bases from J, the junction contained 12 bases not matched to a gene. Germline CDR1 KGHSH, CDR2 LQKENI. There are 15 residues in the CDR3. CDR3 residues: CASSPGTIGGETQYF. DNA of the CDR3: TGTGCCAGCTCCCCCGGGACCATCGGGGGGGAGACCCAGTACTTC.

This rearrangement joins TRBV2 to TRBJ2-7, with D possibly matching TRBD1 (5 bases). V shed 4 bases and J shed 3 bases, with 10 bases lying between them. CDR3 length equals 13 residues. Germline V gene lookup returns CDR1 SNHLY and CDR2 FYNNEI. CDR3 bases: TGTGCCAGCAGTGTAAGTGACAGCTACGAGCAGTACTTC. It yields the protein CASSVSDSYEQYF.

This clone was seen a few times. V usage is TRBV29-1 and J usage is TRBJ1-2; D is ambiguous. The CDR3 covers 9 residues. The germline V gene has CDR1 SQVTM and CDR2 ANQGSEA. The ends were cut back, 3 bases at V and 6 bases at J, with 2 bases in the middle. The chain's CDR3 is CSVDDGYTF. As DNA, the CDR3 is TGCAGCGTTGACGATGGCTACACCTTC. The whole variable domain, remainder taken from reference TRBV29-1 and TRBJ1-2, is SAVISQKPSRDICQRGTSLTIQCQVDSQVTMMFWYRQQPGQSLTLIATANQGSEATYESGFVIDKFPISRPNLTFSTLTVSNMSPEDSSIYLCSVDDGYTFGSGTRLTVV.

The rearrangement uses TRBV5-4 and TRBJ2-7; TRBD2 matches at 10 bases. The germline V gene encodes CDR1 SGHNT and CDR2 YYREEE (reference sequence). V lost 3 bases and J lost 7; bases outside the gene matches: 4. The CDR3 length is 13 residues. This CDR3 reads CASSSGLAKEQYF. CDR3 DNA sequence: TGTGCCAGCAGCTCGGGACTAGCGAAAGAGCAGTACTTC.

J is TRBJ2-7 and V is TRBV3-1 (or the pseudogene TRBV3-2), with a weak D call TRBD2 (5 bases). The CDR3 totals 14 residues. The germline gives CDR1 LGHDT, CDR2 YNNKEL (reference sequence). The germline V and J ends were trimmed by 3 bases and 12 bases, with 21 bases remaining between them. The CDR3 loop is CASSQAVGLPVRYF. CDR3 in DNA: TGTGCCAGCAGCCAGGCTGTCGGACTCCCCGTCCGGTACTTC.

The rearrangement uses TRBV27 and TRBJ1-2, with D possibly being TRBD1 (6 bases). Trimming removed 4 bases from V and 2 bases from J, with 17 bases in between. The germline V gene has CDR1 MNHEY and CDR2 SMNVEV (reference sequence). This CDR3 region has 16 residues. The CDR3 DNA reads TGTGCCAGCAGTTCCCTAAACCTCAGGGGCAACTATGGCTACACCTTC. As protein: CASSSLNLRGNYGYTF.